The next 2 T cell receptor beta chains were all read from a single sample in a study of neurological immune-mediated disorders. Time point denoted: technical triplicate 1. Each CDR3 protein is one row after TCRdb ran MiXCR on the 5' RACE reads. The sample has 30,000 to 40,000 distinct CDR3 sequences, 11% seen once. Specimen: PBMCs. Receptor source: a man aged 55 to 70 with HTLV-1-associated myelopathy (HAM/TSP).

This clonotype was detected ten times or more. V and J are TRBV28 and TRBJ2-7; the match to TRBD1 covers 10 bases. Looked up from germline, CDR1 is MDHEN and CDR2 is SYDVKM. CDR3 length: 16 residues. Trimming cost V 6 bases and J 2 bases; bases outside gene matches: 10. The CDR3 is CASSPAGGTGAYEQYF. In DNA form, the CDR3 reads TGTGCCAGCAGCCCGGCGGGCGGGACAGGGGCCTACGAGCAGTACTTC. The variable domain in full, completed from reference TRBV28 and TRBJ2-7, reads DVKVTQSSRYLVKRTGEKVFLECVQDMDHENMFWYRQDPGLGLRLIYFSYDVKMKEKGDIPEGYSVSREKKERFSLILESASTNQTSMYLCASSPAGGTGAYEQYFGPGTRLTVT.

Many counts were recorded for this clonotype. The genes are TRBV6-1 and TRBJ1-5; unclear D gene. CDR1 is MNHNS, CDR2 SASEGT, per germline. The CDR3 length is 15 residues. V was shortened by 6 bases and J by 6 bases, with 18 bases between the two germline ends. CDR3 sequence (DNA): TGTGCCAGCAGCCCACCATCCGGGGTTCGTCAGCCCCAGCATTTT. Amino acids: CASSPPSGVRQPQHF.